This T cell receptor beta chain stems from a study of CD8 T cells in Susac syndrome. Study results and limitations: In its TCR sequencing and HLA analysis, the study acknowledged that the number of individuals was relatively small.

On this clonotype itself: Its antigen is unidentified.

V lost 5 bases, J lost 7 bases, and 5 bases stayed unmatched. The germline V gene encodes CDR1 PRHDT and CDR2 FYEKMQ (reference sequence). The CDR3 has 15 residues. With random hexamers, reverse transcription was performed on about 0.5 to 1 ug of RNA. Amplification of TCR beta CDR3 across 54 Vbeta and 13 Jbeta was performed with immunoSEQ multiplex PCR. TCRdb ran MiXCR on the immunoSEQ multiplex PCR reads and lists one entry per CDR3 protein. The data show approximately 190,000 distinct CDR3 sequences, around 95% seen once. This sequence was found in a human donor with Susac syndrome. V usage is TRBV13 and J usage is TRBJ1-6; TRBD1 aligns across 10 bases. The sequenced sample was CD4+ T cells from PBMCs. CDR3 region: CASSLGQGRNSPLHF. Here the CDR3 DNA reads TGTGCCAGCAGCCTGGGACAGGGGCGCAATTCACCCCTCCACTTT.